Listed below are T cell receptor beta chains from one sample, sequenced in a study of T cell responses to AZD1222 COVID-19 vaccine. The method was immunoSEQ multiplex PCR; TCRdb's version includes in-frame clones alone and lacks a portion of them. The sample records approximately 100,000 clones, approximately 91% being singletons. Sequencing was performed on peripheral blood, taken on day 0 of AZD1222 vaccination. All receptors come from an adult in good health. Each CDR3 is given with its conserved first and last residue. A D gene is named only where the DNA matches it firmly. Only part of the rows carry a size: once, few, many, or a class if the clone is expanded.

V,D,J,size,DNA,CDR3
TRBV4-1,NA,TRBJ2-3,NA,TGCGCCAGCAGCCAGGTCCTGTTTCTTTCCACAGATACGCAGTATTTT,CASSQVLFLSTDTQYF
TRBV6-8,TRBD2,TRBJ2-3,NA,TGTGCCAGGAACTCGGGGGGGCACCTCACAGATACGCAGTATTTT,CARNSGGHLTDTQYF
TRBV7-9,TRBD2,TRBJ2-1,NA,TGTGCCAGCAAGCGGGAAGACAATGAGCAGTTCTTC,CASKREDNEQFF
TRBV3-1/TRBV3-2,TRBD1,TRBJ1-1,NA,TGTGCCAGCAGCCTACAGGGGGCTTACACTGAAGCTTTCTTT,CASSLQGAYTEAFF
TRBV23-1,NA,TRBJ1-2,NA,TGCGCCAGCAGTCAATTGGCCAGGTTGGTAGGCTACACCTTC,CASSQLARLVGYTF
TRBV7-9,TRBD1,TRBJ2-7,NA,TGTGCCAGCAGCTTAGCATCGACAGGGGCTGAGCAGTACTTC,CASSLASTGAEQYF
TRBV5-4,NA,TRBJ1-1,NA,TGTGCCAGCAGCCAAGGGCTAGAGCCGAACACTGAAGCTTTCTTT,CASSQGLEPNTEAFF
TRBV18,NA,TRBJ2-5,NA,TGTGCCAGCTCACAGGGGTACCAAGAGACCCAGTACTTC,CASSQGYQETQYF
TRBV6-2/TRBV6-3,TRBD2,TRBJ2-5,NA,TGTGCCAGCAGTACTCGGACTAGCGGGAGGTCCCAAGAGACCCAGTACTTC,CASSTRTSGRSQETQYF
TRBV6-5,NA,TRBJ1-6,NA,TGTGCCAGCAGCACGAACTATAATTCACCCCTCCACTTT,CASSTNYNSPLHF
TRBV5-4,TRBD2,TRBJ2-3,NA,TGTGCCAGCAGCGGCGGGGGGGTGTCTAGCACAGATACGCAGTATTTT,CASSGGGVSSTDTQYF
TRBV4-1,NA,TRBJ2-2,NA,TGCGCCAGCAGCCAACACCTGAGAGACACCCGCACCGGGGAGCTGTTTTTT,CASSQHLRDTRTGELFF
TRBV21-1,NA,TRBJ1-5,NA,TGTGCCAGCAGCAAAGATACAGGTCTCAATCAGCCCCAGCATTTT,CASSKDTGLNQPQHF
TRBV27,NA,TRBJ1-1,NA,TGTGCCAGCAGTTTACGCGGCCCCCCCGTGGGCACTGAAGCTTTCTTT,CASSLRGPPVGTEAFF
TRBV5-6,NA,TRBJ1-5,NA,TGTGCCAGCAGCGACAGACAGGGCAATCAGCCCCAGCATTTT,CASSDRQGNQPQHF
TRBV2,NA,TRBJ2-5,few,TGTGCCAGCAGTGCGCTCCAATGGGAGACCCAGTACTTC,CASSALQWETQYF
TRBV5-4,NA,TRBJ1-2,NA,TGTGCCAGCAGCCCCCGCACTGGAGGGGTTCCAATCAACTATGGCTACACCTTC,CASSPRTGGVPINYGYTF
TRBV5-1,NA,TRBJ1-4,NA,TGCGCCAGCAGCTTGGGGACAAATAATGAAAAACTGTTTTTT,CASSLGTNNEKLFF
TRBV5-1,TRBD1,TRBJ1-2,NA,TGCGCCAGCAGCGCCTCGACAGGGAAGTATGGCTACACCTTC,CASSASTGKYGYTF
TRBV6-5,NA,TRBJ1-2,NA,TGTGCCAGCAGTTACTCGTTATTTGCTAACTATGGCTACACCTTC,CASSYSLFANYGYTF
TRBV18,NA,TRBJ2-1,NA,TGTGCCAGCTCACCTGGACAGAACAATGAGCAGTTCTTC,CASSPGQNNEQFF
TRBV9,NA,TRBJ1-2,NA,TGTGCCAGCAGCTTATACAGGTTTTCTCCTAACTATGGCTACACCTTC,CASSLYRFSPNYGYTF
TRBV11-2,NA,TRBJ2-3,NA,TGTGCCAGCAGCTTAGCAAGCAGCACAGATACGCAGTATTTT,CASSLASSTDTQYF
TRBV7-9,TRBD1,TRBJ1-6,NA,TGTGCCAGCAGCTCCCAGGGACAGGGAAATTCACCCCTCCACTTT,CASSSQGQGNSPLHF
TRBV19,TRBD1,TRBJ2-3,NA,TGTGCCACCCTTCAACGGACAGGGGGCCCAGATACGCAGTATTTT,CATLQRTGGPDTQYF
TRBV7-9,NA,TRBJ1-6,NA,TGTGCCAGCAGCATGGTTGCCTATAATTCACCCCTCCACTTT,CASSMVAYNSPLHF
TRBV7-2,NA,TRBJ1-1,NA,TGTGCCAGCAGCTTAGTCTCGGGGGGTGAGGACACTGAAGCTTTCTTT,CASSLVSGGEDTEAFF
TRBV4-2,NA,TRBJ1-2,once,TGTGCCAGCAGCCGAGTAGACACGGAGAACTATGGCTACACCTTC,CASSRVDTENYGYTF
TRBV4-2,TRBD1,TRBJ2-3,NA,TGTGCCAGCAGCCAAGATACAGGGGGCACAGATACGCAGTATTTT,CASSQDTGGTDTQYF
TRBV7-2,TRBD1,TRBJ2-1,NA,TGTGCCAGCAGCCTGGGACAGGGATCCTACAATGAGCAGTTCTTC,CASSLGQGSYNEQFF
TRBV6-1,TRBD1,TRBJ1-2,NA,TGTGCCAGCAGTGAAGGGGACAGACCGGGCGGCTATGGCTACACCTTC,CASSEGDRPGGYGYTF
TRBV6-5,NA,TRBJ2-1,NA,TGTGCCAGCAGGTACAGGGAAAGCTCCTACAATGAGCAGTTCTTC,CASRYRESSYNEQFF
TRBV11-1,NA,TRBJ1-5,NA,TGTGCCAGCAGCCAGGAGTCGGGCAATCAGCCCCAGCATTTT,CASSQESGNQPQHF
TRBV6-2/TRBV6-3,TRBD1,TRBJ1-5,NA,TGTGCCAGCAGTTACAGGCAGGGGGTTGTTAATCAGCCCCAGCATTTT,CASSYRQGVVNQPQHF
TRBV28,NA,TRBJ1-2,NA,TGTGCCAGCAGAGCCGACAGTAACTATGGCTACACCTTC,CASRADSNYGYTF
TRBV7-8,NA,TRBJ1-5,NA,TGTGCCAGCAGCTTAGAGGCAGGATGGGGCCAGCCCCAGCATTTT,CASSLEAGWGQPQHF
TRBV4-1,NA,TRBJ2-5,NA,TGCGCCAGCAGCCAAGGCTGGGCTAACAACCAAGAGACCCAGTACTTC,CASSQGWANNQETQYF
TRBV2,TRBD2,TRBJ2-2,NA,TGTGCCAGTCAATTATTCCCCGGGCGACTAGCGGGGGCAGGGGAGCTGTTTTTT,CASQLFPGRLAGAGELFF
TRBV4-1,NA,TRBJ1-2,NA,TGCGCCAGCAGCCAACCGAGGAGGTTGGGCTATGGCTACACCTTC,CASSQPRRLGYGYTF
TRBV6-5,TRBD2,TRBJ2-5,NA,TGTGCCAGCACAATGACTAGCGGGTACCAAGAGACCCAGTACTTC,CASTMTSGYQETQYF
TRBV5-6,TRBD2,TRBJ2-3,NA,TGTGCCAGCAGCGTGACTAGCGGGGTTACCCCTAGCACAGATACGCAGTATTTT,CASSVTSGVTPSTDTQYF
TRBV2,TRBD2,TRBJ2-3,NA,TGTGCCAGATCGACTAGCGGGCAGGACGGTATCAGATGGAATACGCAGTATTTT,CARSTSGQDGIRWNTQYF
TRBV2,TRBD1,TRBJ1-2,NA,TGTGCCAGCGTATTTGACAGGGGACATGGCTACACCTTC,CASVFDRGHGYTF
TRBV10-3,NA,TRBJ1-4,NA,TGTGCCATCAGCGCACAGGGCACTAATGAAAAACTGTTTTTT,CAISAQGTNEKLFF
TRBV6-2/TRBV6-3,TRBD2,TRBJ2-7,NA,TGTGCCAGCAGTTACGAGAGCGGGACTCTATACGAGCAGTACTTC,CASSYESGTLYEQYF
TRBV3-1/TRBV3-2,TRBD2,TRBJ2-2,NA,TGTGCCAGCAGCCAAGGAAGGCGTCTAGCGGGAGTAGACACCGGGGAGCTGTTTTTT,CASSQGRRLAGVDTGELFF
TRBV2,TRBD1,TRBJ1-2,NA,TGTGCCAGCAGTGATGACAGGGGGAAGAGCTACACCTTC,CASSDDRGKSYTF
TRBV4-1,NA,TRBJ1-5,NA,TGCGCCAGCAGCCAAGCCTCCCTAGGGCAGCCCCAGCATTTT,CASSQASLGQPQHF
TRBV7-2,NA,TRBJ2-3,NA,TGTGCCAGCAGCTTTAGGCAGGGTCCGGCAGATACGCAGTATTTT,CASSFRQGPADTQYF
TRBV3-1/TRBV3-2,NA,TRBJ1-6,NA,TGTGCCAGCAGCCAAGGCGAATCACCCCTCCACTTT,CASSQGESPLHF
TRBV6-5,NA,TRBJ1-6,few,TGTGCCAGCAGTTACGGGGGAATTGATTCACCCCTCCACTTT,CASSYGGIDSPLHF
TRBV9,TRBD1,TRBJ1-3,NA,TGTGCCAGCAGCGTGGGACAGGGGGAGGCTGGAAACACCATATATTTT,CASSVGQGEAGNTIYF
TRBV11-2,NA,TRBJ2-5,NA,TGTGCCAGCAGCTTAGATCCGTTGGACCCGGGGGCAGAGGGAGAGACCCAGTACTTC,CASSLDPLDPGAEGETQYF
TRBV6-5,NA,TRBJ2-7,NA,TGTGCCAGCAGTTACTCAGGTCACTACGAGCAGTACTTC,CASSYSGHYEQYF